Each of the 5 T cell receptor beta chains below was sequenced from the same sample in a study of control samples from healthy donors and cancer patients. Sequencing was performed with immunoSEQ multiplex PCR; in TCRdb, only in-frame clones are kept and a portion is missing. The table lists 350,000 to 450,000 clones, approximately 92% of them singletons. Input material: PBMCs. These receptor sequences come from a man aged 35 to 55 with head and neck cancer.

V and J are TRBV5-1 and TRBJ1-1, with TRBD1 matching over 12 bases. The CDR3 has 16 amino acids. Trimming took 2 bases from V and 7 from J; bases not matched to a gene: 9. Germline V lookup: CDR1 SGHRS, CDR2 YFSETQ. CDR3 sequence reads: CASSFLPGQGAGEAFF. Here the CDR3 DNA reads TGCGCCAGCAGCTTCCTCCCGGGACAGGGGGCTGGTGAAGCTTTCTTT. Drawing the rest from reference TRBV5-1 and TRBJ1-1, the complete variable domain is KAGVTQTPRYLIKTRGQQVTLSCSPISGHRSVSWYQQTPGQGLQFLFEYFSETQRNKGNFPGRFSGRQFSNSRSEMNVSTLELGDSALYLCASSFLPGQGAGEAFFGQGTRLTVV.

This clone appeared a few times. The genes are TRBV2 and TRBJ1-6; D may be TRBD1 (5 bases). With 4 bases removed from V and 13 bases from J, the gap between germline ends came to 11 bases. The CDR3 runs to 12 residues. Germline-derived CDR1 and CDR2 are SNHLY and FYNNEI. The CDR3 DNA sequence: TGTGCCAGCAGTGCCCCAGAGGGGCCCCTCCACTTT. Its translation is CASSAPEGPLHF.

This chain connects TRBV9 to TRBJ1-5; 8 nucleotides line up with TRBD1. The germline V gene has CDR1 SGDLS and CDR2 YYNGEE. The ends lost 1 base at V and 3 bases at J; junction bases unmatched: 3. The CDR3 runs 15 residues. CDR3 DNA sequence: TGTGCCAGCAGCGTACAGGGGGCGAACAATCAGCCCCAGCATTTT. This encodes CASSVQGANNQPQHF.

The V gene is TRBV28, the J gene TRBJ1-1; TRBD1 aligns across 12 bases. J gave up 5 bases and V 6 bases, and 4 bases lay outside the gene matches. The CDR3 extends over 14 amino acids. Germline CDR1 reads MDHEN; CDR2 reads SYDVKM. The CDR3 is CASRGTGGLTEAFF. The CDR3 nucleotides read TGTGCCAGCAGGGGGACAGGGGGCCTGACTGAAGCTTTCTTT.

The chain links TRBV9 to TRBJ1-3; D ambiguous. Germline CDR1 and CDR2: SGDLS and YYNGEE. The V gene lost 0 bases and the J gene lost 0 bases, with 4 bases spanning the gap. The CDR3 has 14 amino acids. In DNA form, the CDR3 reads TGTGCCAGCAGCGTAGTACCCTCTGGAAACACCATATATTTT. Translating gives CASSVVPSGNTIYF.